These 9 T cell receptor beta chains share one sample of origin, sequenced in a study of cytomegalovirus exposure and HLA in healthy donors. The primer mix had 60 Vbeta and 13 Jbeta primers. Clones were read by immunoSEQ multiplex PCR, and TCRdb kept only the in-frame ones, dropping some. The sample has about 150,000 clones, around three fifths seen once. Sequenced material: PBMCs. All receptors come from a woman aged 25 to 39 in good health and CMV-seropositive.

The gene calls are TRBV7-9 and TRBJ2-2, with no clear D. Germline CDR1 reads SEHNR; CDR2 reads FQNEAQ (reference sequence). V dropped 4 bases and J dropped 4 bases, with 7 bases sitting between them. This CDR3 spans 13 amino acids. The DNA for the CDR3 is TGTGCCAGCAGCTCATCGGTCACCGGGGAGCTGTTTTTT. Protein sequence: CASSSSVTGELFF.

The chain employs TRBV4-1 and TRBJ1-2; maybe TRBD1 (5 bases). Germline V CDR1 and CDR2: MGHRA, YSYEKL. This CDR3 spans 15 amino acids. V lost 4 bases to trimming and J lost 8 bases, with 20 bases between them. The CDR3 loop reads CASSLQDGARIGYTF. Here the CDR3 DNA reads TGCGCCAGCAGCCTACAGGACGGTGCCCGGATCGGCTACACCTTC.

This clone was seen a single time. CDR3 in DNA: TGCAGCGTTACGGGGGGAGCGAACACCGGGGAGCTGTTTTTT. It translates to CSVTGGANTGELFF. V is TRBV29-1 and J is TRBJ2-2, with 7 bases matching TRBD2. The CDR3 is 14 amino acids. CDR1 and CDR2 from the germline V gene are SQVTM and ANQGSEA. Trimming removed 5 bases from V and 0 bases from J; junction bases left unmatched: 3.

The table lists this clone with a count of one. The CDR3 DNA is TGCGCCAGCAGCTCGGGACTAGCACATAGCACAGATACGCAGTATTTT. Translated: CASSSGLAHSTDTQYF. The chain is built from TRBV5-1 and TRBJ2-3, with 9 nucleotides matching TRBD2. CDR3 size: 16 residues. Losses at the gene ends were 3 bases for V and 0 bases for J; bases not matched to a gene: 5. Germline-derived CDR1 and CDR2 are SGHRS and YFSETQ.

The rearrangement joins TRBV11-3 to TRBJ1-1, with 7 bases identical to TRBD1. V was clipped by 4 bases and J by 1 base; unmatched bases: 3. The CDR3 runs 14 residues. The germline V gene has CDR1 SGHNT and CDR2 YENEEA. CDR3 coding DNA: TGTGCCAGCAGCTCCCGGACAGGGAACACTGAAGCTTTCTTT. Its translation: CASSSRTGNTEAFF.

To note about this clone: The same CDR3 is also encoded by other DNA sequences in this sample. The V call is TRBV6-1, the J call TRBJ1-5, with D perhaps matching TRBD1 (5 bases). This CDR3 has 12 residues. Trimming removed 2 bases from V and 9 bases from J, with 8 bases in between. In germline, CDR1 is MNHNS, CDR2 SASEGT. The CDR3 DNA is TGTGCCAGCAGTGAATGGAGGGGGCCCCAGCATTTT. This gives the protein CASSEWRGPQHF.

This clone has a single count. One end of the junction varies from germline; a read error may be responsible. The same CDR3 can be traced to other DNA sequences in this sample. The V call is TRBV28, the J call TRBJ1-4, with no clear D. Looked up from germline, CDR1 is MDHEN and CDR2 is SYDVKM. The CDR3 runs 14 residues. The CDR3 here is CASSFIGANEKLFF. The CDR3 DNA follows: TGCGCCAGCAGTTTCATCGGAGCTAATGAAAAACTGTTTTTT.

This clone was seen only a few times. The J gene is TRBJ2-7, the V gene TRBV29-1; the D gene is possibly TRBD2 (5 bases). In germline, CDR1 is SQVTM, CDR2 ANQGSEA. The V and J ends lost 6 bases and 5 bases respectively, with 11 bases between them. The CDR3 spans 11 residues. The CDR3 protein is CSVRSGNEQYF. The CDR3 bases are TGCAGCGTCCGGTCCGGGAACGAGCAGTACTTC.

This clone was found once. The gene calls are TRBV6-5 and TRBJ1-2; 7 nucleotides line up with TRBD1. Looked up from germline, CDR1 is MNHEY and CDR2 is SVGAGI. V trimming: 6 bases; J trimming: 3 bases; junction bases outside the gene matches: 7. The CDR3 consists of 14 residues. The CDR3 loop reads CASRTGENYYGYTF. Here the CDR3 DNA reads TGTGCCAGCAGAACAGGGGAAAATTACTATGGCTACACCTTC.